The 9 T cell receptor beta chains below were found in one sample sequenced in a study of human T cells and chemical hapten exposure. MiXCR, run by TCRdb on the RACE reads, gives a single entry per CDR3 protein. Among 30,000 to 40,000 distinct CDR3 sequences listed, 8% to 9.5% were seen once. Time point here: patch test 3, about 24 weeks after DPC sensitization. The sample's treatment: therapeutic diphenylcyclopropenone sensitization with weekly scalp DPC. Total RNA was isolated from whole blood that had not been fractionated. The input for sequencing was whole blood, taken in connection with sensitization to the hapten diphenylcyclopropenone (DPC). The source of these receptors is a man aged 50 or older with alopecia areata. Some clones in this sample may be carry-over from other donors' samples.

At least ten counts were recorded for this clonotype. The rearrangement uses TRBV4-1 and TRBJ2-1; 13 bases match TRBD2. The germline CDR1 and CDR2 sequences are MGHRA and YSYEKL. The CDR3 loop spans 17 amino acids. V lost 5 bases, J lost 2 bases, and 6 bases stayed unmatched. The CDR3 coding sequence is TGCGCCAGCAGCGGTTGGACTAGCGGGAGTCCCTACAATGAGCAGTTCTTC. It yields the protein CASSGWTSGSPYNEQFF.

This clonotype was seen at least ten times. V usage is TRBV28 and J usage is TRBJ2-7, with D unclear. Germline V gene lookup returns CDR1 MDHEN and CDR2 SYDVKM. V was clipped by 2 bases and J by 6 bases, with 5 bases between them. This CDR3 has 11 amino acids. The CDR3 here is CASSLQVEQYF. The CDR3, as DNA: TGTGCCAGCAGTTTACAAGTCGAGCAGTACTTC.

This clonotype was recorded many times. The chain carries TRBV5-4 and TRBJ2-1; D remains ambiguous. V lost 2 bases and J lost 6, with 12 bases in between. The CDR3 has 14 residues. Germline V CDR1 and CDR2: SGHNT, YYREEE (reference sequence). CDR3 in amino acids: CASSFRESFNEQFF. In DNA form, the CDR3 reads TGTGCCAGCAGCTTTAGAGAATCTTTCAATGAGCAGTTCTTC. Supplemented by reference TRBV5-4 and TRBJ2-1, the full variable domain reads ETGVTQSPTHLIKTRGQQVTLRCSSQSGHNTVSWYQQALGQGPQFIFQYYREEENGRGNFPPRFSGLQFPNYSSELNVNALELDDSALYLCASSFRESFNEQFFGPGTRLTVL.

The gene calls are TRBV6-2 or TRBV6-3 and TRBJ2-6; 7 bases line up with TRBD1. The V and J ends lost 2 bases and 2 bases, in that order; junction bases with no gene match: 0. CDR1 is MNHEY, CDR2 SVGEGT, per germline. The CDR3 is 15 residues long. CDR3: CASSYRGPGANVLTF. DNA of the CDR3: TGTGCCAGCAGTTACAGGGGGCCTGGGGCCAACGTCCTGACTTTC.

The table lists this clonotype with many counts. The chain recombines TRBV12-3 or TRBV12-4 with TRBJ1-1, with 10 bases identical to TRBD1. With V trimmed by 4 bases and J by 2 bases, 7 bases remained unmatched. The CDR3 is made up of 16 amino acids. DNA of the CDR3: TGTGCCAGCAGTTCTTGGGACAGGGGACCTAACACTGAAGCTTTCTTT. Encoded protein: CASSSWDRGPNTEAFF.

In regard to this clonotype: This may stem from a read error, because a much larger clone lies one nucleotide away. The chain joins TRBV6-6 to TRBJ2-7, with 9 bases matching TRBD1. Germline CDR1 MNHNY, CDR2 SVGAGI (reference sequence). The CDR3 spans 14 residues. CDR3 amino acids: CASSYLDRGIEQHF. The CDR3 DNA reads TGTGCCAGCAGTTACCTGGACAGGGGTATCGAGCAGCACTTC.

The chain couples TRBV7-9 to TRBJ1-1; no firm D call. CDR3 size: 13 residues. Per germline, CDR1 SEHNR and CDR2 FQNEAQ (reference sequence). V dropped 5 bases and J dropped 1 base, with 8 bases sitting between them. The DNA for the CDR3 is TGTGCCAGCAGCGCAGTGGGGAACACTGAAGCTTTCTTT. Encoded protein: CASSAVGNTEAFF.

This clonotype was observed a few times. V is TRBV29-1 and J is TRBJ2-3, with D hard to call. The CDR3 spans 14 residues. Germline V lookup: CDR1 SQVTM, CDR2 ANQGSEA. V lost 8 bases and J lost 6, with 21 bases in between. CDR3 nucleotides: TGCAGCTTCGCGACTCACCTAGATGCGGATACGCAGTATTTT. This codes for CSFATHLDADTQYF.

V usage is TRBV12-3 or TRBV12-4 and J usage is TRBJ1-5; D unresolved. The CDR3 runs 12 residues. With 5 bases removed from V and 14 bases from J, the gap between germline ends came to 16 bases. The CDR3 nucleotides are TGTGCCAGCAGTGGCGATAGGGAGAAGAAGCATTTT. Translation gives CASSGDREKKHF.